The 24 T cell receptor beta chains presented below share a single source sample, sequenced in a study of identifying expanded T cells in peripheral blood. Measured with immunoSEQ multiplex PCR; TCRdb has only the in-frame clones, and not every one. The table lists over 100,000 clones, 88% of them singletons. Sequenced sample: blood. The receptor set was obtained from a person between 18 and 70 years old in good health.

The chain recombines TRBV5-3 with TRBJ2-7; D is unclear. TRBV5-3 is an ORF, and what it does is uncertain. CDR3 length: 15 amino acids. Trimming removed 3 bases at V and 2 bases at J, with 15 bases between. As DNA, the CDR3 is TGTGCCAGAAGCTGGGCCAAACAGAACCCCTACGAGCAGTACTTC. It yields the protein CARSWAKQNPYEQYF.

The V gene is TRBV4-1, the J gene TRBJ1-6; 9 positions agree with TRBD1. This CDR3 region has 15 residues. The germline V gene has CDR1 MGHRA and CDR2 YSYEKL. Unmatched junction bases numbered 5, after V lost 2 bases and J lost 9 bases. CDR3 DNA sequence: TGCGCCAGCAGCCAAAGGGACAGGGATGGTTCACCCCTCCACTTT. Amino acids: CASSQRDRDGSPLHF.

The chain carries TRBV9 and TRBJ1-1, with TRBD1 identical over 8 bases. Germline V gene sequence: CDR1 SGDLS, CDR2 YYNGEE. The CDR3 totals 14 residues. The V gene end was trimmed by 7 bases and the J gene end by 6 bases; junction bases not matched to a gene: 11. The CDR3 DNA sequence: TGTGCCAGCGGCGAGACAGGGGTGACTTCTGAAGCTTTCTTT. Protein: CASGETGVTSEAFF.

The V call is TRBV2, the J call TRBJ2-7; no clear D gene. The V end was cut by 5 bases, the J end by 7 bases, with 9 bases between. Germline loops: CDR1 SNHLY, CDR2 FYNNEI. The CDR3 consists of 11 residues. CDR3 nucleotide sequence: TGTGCCAGCAGTAAGGATGGAGAGCAGTACTTC. This sequence encodes CASSKDGEQYF.

The chain joins TRBV19 to TRBJ1-5, with 9 bases identical to TRBD1. The CDR3 has 15 amino acids. With V trimmed by 9 bases and J by 7 bases, 13 bases remained unmatched. Germline CDR1 and CDR2: LNHDA and SQIVND (reference sequence). For the CDR3, the DNA is TGTGCCAGCTCGTCCGGGACAGGGTTGGGACAGCCCCAGCATTTT. Amino acid sequence: CASSSGTGLGQPQHF.

The gene calls are TRBV5-4 and TRBJ2-1; no clear D gene. CDR1 is SGHNT, CDR2 YYREEE, per germline (reference sequence). Trimming removed 0 bases at V and 1 base at J, with 8 bases between. The CDR3 has 15 residues. The CDR3 loop is CASSLETPSYNEQFF. The CDR3 region has the DNA TGTGCCAGCAGCTTGGAGACTCCATCCTACAATGAGCAGTTCTTC. The whole variable domain, remainder taken from reference TRBV5-4 and TRBJ2-1, is ETGVTQSPTHLIKTRGQQVTLRCSSQSGHNTVSWYQQALGQGPQFIFQYYREEENGRGNFPPRFSGLQFPNYSSELNVNALELDDSALYLCASSLETPSYNEQFFGPGTRLTVL.

The chain couples TRBV7-9 to TRBJ1-5; D might be TRBD1 (6 bases). Trimming stripped 4 bases from V and 11 bases from J, with 21 bases between. This CDR3 has 15 residues. Per germline, CDR1 SEHNR and CDR2 FQNEAQ (reference sequence). The CDR3 DNA is TGTGCCAGCAGCTACGCGGGGGCGAATCTTGAGTCCCAGCATTTT. It specifies CASSYAGANLESQHF.

The rearrangement links TRBV6-5 to TRBJ2-3; D is undetermined. Germline V gene data show CDR1 as MNHEY and CDR2 as SVGAGI. This CDR3 is built from 13 residues. V gave up 0 bases and J gave up 5 bases, with 6 bases separating them. The CDR3 DNA sequence: TGTGCCAGCAGTTACTCGAGACAAGATACGCAGTATTTT. Translation: CASSYSRQDTQYF.

The chain combines TRBV2 with TRBJ1-4, with a possible D match to TRBD1 (6 bases). Trimming removed 8 bases at V and 4 bases at J, with 17 bases between. Germline CDR1 is SNHLY and CDR2 is FYNNEI. The CDR3 extends over 15 amino acids. CDR3 bases: TGTGCCAGCCGCGGACAGACAGGACATAATGAAAAACTGTTTTTT. This encodes CASRGQTGHNEKLFF.

This clone was seen only a few times. The chain combines TRBV5-6 with TRBJ1-2; 7 bases are a match to TRBD1. The ends lost 4 bases at V and 5 bases at J; junction bases unmatched: 11. Germline V gene data show CDR1 as SGHDT and CDR2 as YYEEEE. This CDR3 region has 15 residues. CDR3 in DNA: TGTGCCAGCAGCCACAAGGGACAGTCGGCTTATGGCTACACCTTC. The encoded protein is CASSHKGQSAYGYTF.

The V call is TRBV5-6, the J call TRBJ2-7; TRBD1 aligns across 11 bases. V shed 4 bases, J shed 6 bases, and the junction held 6 bases outside the gene matches. There are 14 residues in the CDR3. The germline CDR1 and CDR2 sequences are SGHDT and YYEEEE. This CDR3 is CASSSRDRGVEQYF. The CDR3 region has the DNA TGTGCCAGCAGCAGCCGGGACAGGGGGGTCGAGCAGTACTTC.

The chain joins TRBV2 to TRBJ1-2, with 9 bases matching TRBD1. The germline V gene encodes CDR1 SNHLY and CDR2 FYNNEI. V was pared by 6 bases and J by 4 bases, with 3 bases of the junction left unmatched. The CDR3 is made up of 13 amino acids. The CDR3 bases are TGTGCCAGCAGGGACAGGGGTCTCTATGGCTACACCTTC. Translation: CASRDRGLYGYTF.

This clone was detected a few times. The V and J genes are TRBV28 and TRBJ1-1, with a weak D call TRBD1 (6 bases). V was clipped by 2 bases and J by 0 bases, with 16 bases between them. Germline CDR1 MDHEN, CDR2 SYDVKM. The CDR3 totals 17 residues. The CDR3 region is CASSLTLGAGMNTEAFF. CDR3 DNA: TGTGCCAGCAGTTTAACCCTGGGGGCAGGAATGAACACTGAAGCTTTCTTT. Looking up the rest from reference TRBV28 and TRBJ1-1 gives the full variable domain: DVKVTQSSRYLVKRTGEKVFLECVQDMDHENMFWYRQDPGLGLRLIYFSYDVKMKEKGDIPEGYSVSREKKERFSLILESASTNQTSMYLCASSLTLGAGMNTEAFFGQGTRLTVV.

The chain has TRBV5-1 and TRBJ1-5; D gene ambiguous. Germline assignment: CDR1 SGHRS and CDR2 YFSETQ. CDR3 length: 16 residues. V was cut by 0 bases and J by 1 base, with 11 bases left in between. The chain's CDR3 is CASSLGGLGSNQPQHF. CDR3 bases: TGCGCCAGCAGCTTGGGAGGTCTTGGGAGCAATCAGCCCCAGCATTTT. Looking up the rest from reference TRBV5-1 and TRBJ1-5 gives the full variable domain: KAGVTQTPRYLIKTRGQQVTLSCSPISGHRSVSWYQQTPGQGLQFLFEYFSETQRNKGNFPGRFSGRQFSNSRSEMNVSTLELGDSALYLCASSLGGLGSNQPQHFGDGTRLSIL.

The rearrangement uses TRBV7-3 and TRBJ2-5; tentative D call: TRBD2 (6 bases). Germline V gene lookup returns CDR1 SGHTA and CDR2 FQGTGA. This CDR3 contains 15 residues. V was trimmed by 5 bases and J by 1 base, leaving 14 bases between them. The CDR3: CASSRLAGIQETQYF. The CDR3 DNA sequence: TGTGCCAGCAGCCGCCTGGCGGGGATCCAAGAGACCCAGTACTTC.

The chain recombines TRBV19 with TRBJ2-4; D might be TRBD1 (6 bases). Trimming removed 2 bases from V and 6 bases from J, with 17 bases in between. The germline gives CDR1 LNHDA, CDR2 SQIVND (reference sequence). The CDR3 loop spans 16 amino acids. The CDR3 protein is CASSITGKGDGNIQYF. CDR3 DNA sequence: TGTGCCAGTAGTATAACCGGGAAGGGGGACGGAAACATTCAGTACTTC.

V is TRBV6-4 and J is TRBJ2-1; possible D gene TRBD1, 5 bases. V dropped 3 bases and J dropped 2 bases, with 14 bases sitting between them. This CDR3 region has 16 residues. Germline CDR1 MRHNA, CDR2 SNTAGT. This CDR3 is CASSESRAEPYNEQFF. In DNA form, the CDR3 reads TGTGCCAGCAGTGAATCCAGGGCCGAGCCCTACAATGAGCAGTTCTTC.

V is TRBV7-3 and J is TRBJ2-3; weak D call: TRBD1 (8 bases). The ends were cut back, 6 bases at V and 4 bases at J, with 20 bases in the middle. Germline V lookup: CDR1 SGHTA, CDR2 FQGTGA. The CDR3 is 16 amino acids. CDR3: CASSLGGTGGPDTQYF. For the CDR3, the DNA is TGTGCCAGCAGTTTGGGAGGGACAGGAGGGCCAGATACGCAGTATTTT.

This clone was seen a handful of times. The V and J genes are TRBV5-1 and TRBJ2-1, with TRBD2 matching over 9 bases. There are 15 residues in the CDR3. The V segment lost 2 bases and the J segment 4 bases; nucleotides outside the gene matches: 4. Germline V gene data show CDR1 as SGHRS and CDR2 as YFSETQ. For the CDR3, the DNA is TGCGCCAGCAGCTTTAGCGGGAGTGGGTACAATGAGCAGTTCTTC. Its translation: CASSFSGSGYNEQFF.

CDR3 residues: CASRARDSHTGELFF. The DNA for the CDR3 is TGCGCCAGCAGGGCCCGGGACAGCCACACCGGGGAGCTGTTTTTT. The chain uses TRBV5-1 and TRBJ2-2; 7 nucleotides align to TRBD1. This CDR3 has 15 residues. Germline CDR1 SGHRS, CDR2 YFSETQ. J lost 3 bases, V lost 5 bases, and 7 bases had no gene match.

V and J are TRBV18 and TRBJ2-3; TRBD1 might be the D (5 bases). The V end lost 2 bases, the J end lost 7 bases, and 19 bases lay between the germline ends. Germline CDR1 is KGHSH and CDR2 is LQKENI. The CDR3 totals 16 residues. CDR3 DNA: TGTGCCAGCTCACCATCTGCGGACCTGGGGCCTAATACGCAGTATTTT. Translating gives CASSPSADLGPNTQYF.

CDR3 protein: CATMQGAATNEKLFF. CDR3 coding DNA: TGTGCCACCATGCAAGGCGCGGCAACTAATGAAAAACTGTTTTTT. V and J are TRBV19 and TRBJ1-4; the D is unclear. CDR3 length: 15 amino acids. The V gene lost 10 bases and the J gene lost 0 bases, with 15 bases spanning the gap. The germline gives CDR1 LNHDA, CDR2 SQIVND (reference sequence).

The genes are TRBV5-1 and TRBJ2-7, with D perhaps being TRBD1 or TRBD2 (6 bases each). V lost 0 bases and J 0 bases, leaving 16 bases between the germline ends. The CDR3 is 17 residues long. CDR1 SGHRS and CDR2 YFSETQ come from the germline V gene. CDR3: CASSLVGGRGFSYEQYF. DNA of the CDR3: TGCGCCAGCAGCTTGGTGGGAGGCAGGGGCTTCTCCTACGAGCAGTACTTC.

This chain connects TRBV5-6 to TRBJ2-2; 16 nucleotides agree with TRBD2. The CDR3 extends over 18 amino acids. Germline values: CDR1 SGHDT, CDR2 YYEEEE. With 5 bases clipped from V and 4 bases from J, the junction kept 8 bases outside the gene matches. CDR3 in amino acids: CASSPGTSGGAITGELFF. CDR3 DNA: TGTGCCAGCAGTCCCGGGACTAGCGGGGGGGCAATCACCGGGGAGCTGTTTTTT.